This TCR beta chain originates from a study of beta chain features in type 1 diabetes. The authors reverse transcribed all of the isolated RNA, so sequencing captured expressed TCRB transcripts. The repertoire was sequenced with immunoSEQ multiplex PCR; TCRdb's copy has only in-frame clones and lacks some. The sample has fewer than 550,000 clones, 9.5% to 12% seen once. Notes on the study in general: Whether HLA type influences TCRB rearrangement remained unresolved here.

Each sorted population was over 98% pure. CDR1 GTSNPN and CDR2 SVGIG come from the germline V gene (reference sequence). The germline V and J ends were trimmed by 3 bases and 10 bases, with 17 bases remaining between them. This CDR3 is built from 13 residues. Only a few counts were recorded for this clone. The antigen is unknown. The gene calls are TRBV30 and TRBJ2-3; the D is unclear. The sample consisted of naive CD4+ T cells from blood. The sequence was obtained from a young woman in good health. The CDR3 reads CAWSPDFRVSQYF. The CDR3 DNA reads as TGTGCCTGGAGCCCAGACTTCCGGGTCTCGCAGTATTTT.